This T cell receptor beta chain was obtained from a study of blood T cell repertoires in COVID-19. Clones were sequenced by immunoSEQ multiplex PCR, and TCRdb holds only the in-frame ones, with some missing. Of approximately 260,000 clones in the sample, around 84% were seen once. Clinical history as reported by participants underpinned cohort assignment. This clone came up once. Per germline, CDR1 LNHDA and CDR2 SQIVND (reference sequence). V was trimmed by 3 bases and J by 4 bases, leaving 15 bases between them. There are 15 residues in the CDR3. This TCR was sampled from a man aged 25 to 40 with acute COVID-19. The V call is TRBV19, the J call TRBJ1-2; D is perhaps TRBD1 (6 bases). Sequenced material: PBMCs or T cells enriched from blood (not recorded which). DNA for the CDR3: TGTGCCAGTAGTATGTTAGAAAGGACAGCCTATGGCTACACCTTC. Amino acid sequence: CASSMLERTAYGYTF. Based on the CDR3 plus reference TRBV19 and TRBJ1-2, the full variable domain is DGGITQSPKYLFRKEGQNVTLSCEQNLNHDAMYWYRQDPGQGLRLIYYSQIVNDFQKGDIAEGYSVSREKKESFPLTVTSAQKNPTAFYLCASSMLERTAYGYTFGSGTRLTVV.